The source of this TCR beta chain is a study of CD8 T cells in Susac syndrome (dated by TCRdb to the late 2010s). Describing the broader study: Whether CD8+ T cell activation and differentiation in Susac syndrome was antigen driven was tested using repertoire sequencing.

As to this clonotype: Its target antigen remains unknown. No much larger clone is present one base from it, and per-base qualities are unavailable.

Peripheral blood CD8+ and CD4+ T cells from healthy donors, Susac syndrome patients and multiple sclerosis patients were profiled by high-throughput TCR beta sequencing. The healthy donors served as controls matched for age and sex. Bulk CD8+ and CD4+ T cells were purified by magnetic negative isolation, whereas CD8+ TEMRA cells were enriched by FACS. Blood was collected in EDTA tubes and processed within 24 hours, with PBMCs isolated through density gradient centrifugation. PBMCs intended for TCR sequencing were cryopreserved in liquid nitrogen and thawed later in a water bath at 37 degrees C. Purity of sorted or isolated CD4+, CD8+ and CD8+ TEMRA cells was at least 90%. RNA was extracted with the RNeasy kit and roughly 0.5 to 1 ug was reverse transcribed using random hexamers. The immunoSEQ multiplex PCR assay, which covers 54 Vbeta and 13 Jbeta segments, was used to amplify TCR beta CDR3 regions. Bias from PCR amplification was corrected by using a synthetic template baseline for primer optimization and for computational correction. The study's processing was this. Reads were assigned to V, D and J genes according to IMGT and analyzed in immunoSEQ Analyzer, with only productive sequences retained. Clonality was calculated as one minus the Shannon entropy normalized by log2 of the number of productive unique sequences. Public and private clones were assessed among the 100 most prevalent clones of each patient and control. A clone was defined as Susac-specific if it was absent from the healthy and MS cohorts, from some 1,100 published viral clones and from other ImmuneACCESS disease sequences. TCRdb ran its own pipeline on the public reads, namely fastp trimming at Q25 and MiXCR clone calling, and kept in-frame beta chains. A single entry per CDR3 protein holds the most common genes and DNA from its merged rows. The V and J calls were determined by TCRdb, not by the authors. The sample table contains fewer than 150,000 distinct CDR3 sequences; only one count was recorded for nearly 95% of them. The biggest ten clones account for approximately 0.12% of the sample.

The investigation overall reported the following: The TCR sequencing and HLA analysis was acknowledged to have included a relatively small number of individuals.

CDR1 is given as SEHNR and CDR2 as FQNEAQ, both from the germline V gene (reference sequence). Here V drops 5 bases and J drops 2 bases, and the junction holds 8 bases not matched to any gene. The CDR3 contains 18 residues, cysteine and phenylalanine counted. Only the CDR3 portion is preserved as DNA: 54 bases, with reading frame beginning at the first base. The sequenced sample was CD4+ T cells from PBMCs. The chain joins TRBV7-9 to TRBJ2-2; 13 central nucleotides agree with TRBD2. This clonotype was sampled from a human donor in good health. CDR3 reads: CASSDPGLAGINTGELFF. The DNA sequence is TGTGCCAGCAGCGACCCGGGACTAGCGGGAATAAACACCGGGGAGCTGTTTTTT.